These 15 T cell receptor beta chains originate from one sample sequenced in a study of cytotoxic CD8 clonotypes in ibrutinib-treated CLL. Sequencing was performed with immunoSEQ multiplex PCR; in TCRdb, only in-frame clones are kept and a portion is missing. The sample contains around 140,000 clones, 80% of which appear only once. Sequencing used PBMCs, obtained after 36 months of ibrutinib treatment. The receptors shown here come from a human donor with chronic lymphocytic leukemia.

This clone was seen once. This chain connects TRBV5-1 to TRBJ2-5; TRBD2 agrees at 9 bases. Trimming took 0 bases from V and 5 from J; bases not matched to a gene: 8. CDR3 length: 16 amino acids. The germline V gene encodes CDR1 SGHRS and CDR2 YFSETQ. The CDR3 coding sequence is TGCGCCAGCAGCTTGGGCGGGGGGGCAGGGGATGAGACCCAGTACTTC. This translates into CASSLGGGAGDETQYF.

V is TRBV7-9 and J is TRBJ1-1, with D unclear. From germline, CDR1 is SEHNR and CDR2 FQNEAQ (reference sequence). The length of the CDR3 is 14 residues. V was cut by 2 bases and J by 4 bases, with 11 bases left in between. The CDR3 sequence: CASSLQVGVTEAFF. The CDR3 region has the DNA TGTGCCAGCAGCTTACAGGTTGGGGTCACTGAAGCTTTCTTT.

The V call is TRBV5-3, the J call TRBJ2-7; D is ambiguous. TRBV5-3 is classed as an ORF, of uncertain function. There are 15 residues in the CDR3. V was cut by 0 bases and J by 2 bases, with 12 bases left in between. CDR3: CARSLGRNAAYEQYF. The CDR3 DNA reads TGTGCCAGAAGCTTGGGGAGAAACGCCGCCTACGAGCAGTACTTC.

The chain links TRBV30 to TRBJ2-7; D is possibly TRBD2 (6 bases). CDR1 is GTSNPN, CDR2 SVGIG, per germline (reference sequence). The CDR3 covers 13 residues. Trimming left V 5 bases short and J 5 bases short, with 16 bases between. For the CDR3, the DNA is TGTGCCTGGGAGAGAAGAGGGAGGAACGAGCAGTACTTC. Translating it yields CAWERRGRNEQYF.

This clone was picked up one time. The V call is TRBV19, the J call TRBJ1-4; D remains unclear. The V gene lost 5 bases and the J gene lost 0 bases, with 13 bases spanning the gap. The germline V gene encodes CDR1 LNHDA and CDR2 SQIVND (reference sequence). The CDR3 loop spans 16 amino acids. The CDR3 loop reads CASSPAPQATNEKLFF. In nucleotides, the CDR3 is TGTGCCAGTAGTCCCGCACCGCAGGCAACTAATGAAAAACTGTTTTTT.

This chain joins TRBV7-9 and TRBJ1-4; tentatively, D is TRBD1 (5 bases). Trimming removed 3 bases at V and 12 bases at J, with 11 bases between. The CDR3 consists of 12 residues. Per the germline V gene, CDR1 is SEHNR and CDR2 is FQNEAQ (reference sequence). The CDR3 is CASSFGATELFF. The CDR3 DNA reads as TGTGCCAGCAGCTTCGGGGCAACAGAACTGTTTTTT.

CDR3 loop: CASGKTPADTEAFF. CDR3 DNA: TGTGCTAGTGGCAAAACTCCTGCGGACACTGAAGCTTTCTTT. The genes are TRBV12-5 and TRBJ1-1; D is undetermined. The length of the CDR3 is 14 residues. V lost 6 bases and J lost 3, with 14 bases in between. The V gene's germline CDR1 is LGHNT and CDR2 FRNRAP.

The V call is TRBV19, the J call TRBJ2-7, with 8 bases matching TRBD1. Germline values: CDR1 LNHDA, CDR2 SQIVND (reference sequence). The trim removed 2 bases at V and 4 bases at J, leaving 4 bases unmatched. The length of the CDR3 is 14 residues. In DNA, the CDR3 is TGTGCCAGTAGTATACAGGGGGCTACTTACGAGCAGTACTTC. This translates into CASSIQGATYEQYF.

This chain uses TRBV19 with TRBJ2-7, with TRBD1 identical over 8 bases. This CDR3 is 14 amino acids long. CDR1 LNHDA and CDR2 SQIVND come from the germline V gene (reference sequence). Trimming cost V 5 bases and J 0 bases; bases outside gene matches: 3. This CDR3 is CASSQTGDSYEQYF. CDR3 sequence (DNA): TGTGCCAGTAGTCAGACAGGGGACTCCTACGAGCAGTACTTC.

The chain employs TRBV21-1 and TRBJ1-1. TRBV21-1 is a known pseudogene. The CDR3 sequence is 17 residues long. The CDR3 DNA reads TGTGCCAGCAGCAAAGATGTGAAGGGACGCGTTCACACTGAAGCTTTCTTT. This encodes CASSKDVKGRVHTEAFF.

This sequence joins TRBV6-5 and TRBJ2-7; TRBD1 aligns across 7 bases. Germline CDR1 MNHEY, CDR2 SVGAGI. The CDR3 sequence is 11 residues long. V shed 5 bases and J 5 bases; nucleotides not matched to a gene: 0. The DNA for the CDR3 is TGTGCCAGCAGTCAGGGGGACGAGCAGTACTTC. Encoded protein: CASSQGDEQYF.

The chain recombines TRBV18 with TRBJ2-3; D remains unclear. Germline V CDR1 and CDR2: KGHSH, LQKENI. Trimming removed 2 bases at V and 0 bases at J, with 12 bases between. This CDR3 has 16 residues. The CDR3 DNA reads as TGTGCCAGCTCACCAAAGCGCCGATTTAGCACAGATACGCAGTATTTT. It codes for CASSPKRRFSTDTQYF.

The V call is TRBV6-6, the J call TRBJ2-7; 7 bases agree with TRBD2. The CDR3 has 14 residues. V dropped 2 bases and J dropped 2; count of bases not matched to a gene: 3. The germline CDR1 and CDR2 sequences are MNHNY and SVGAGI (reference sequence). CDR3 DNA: TGTGCCAGCAGTTACACGGGAGGCCCCTACGAGCAGTACTTC. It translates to CASSYTGGPYEQYF.

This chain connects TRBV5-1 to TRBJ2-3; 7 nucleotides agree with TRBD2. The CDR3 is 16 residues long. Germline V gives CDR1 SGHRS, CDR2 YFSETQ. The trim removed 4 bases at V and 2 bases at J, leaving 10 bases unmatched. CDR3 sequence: CASSVGISGDTDTQYF. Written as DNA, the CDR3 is TGCGCCAGCAGCGTAGGAATCAGCGGGGACACAGATACGCAGTATTTT.

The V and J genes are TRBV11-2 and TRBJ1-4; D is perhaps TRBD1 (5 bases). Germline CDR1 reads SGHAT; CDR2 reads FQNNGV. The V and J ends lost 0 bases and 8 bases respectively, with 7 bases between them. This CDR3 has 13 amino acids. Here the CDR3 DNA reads TGTGCCAGCAGCTTAGACCCAGGGGAAAAACTGTTTTTT. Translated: CASSLDPGEKLFF.